Listed below are T cell receptor beta chains from one sample, sequenced in a study of T cell repertoires in cytomegalovirus infection. No cognate antigen is known for these TCRs. TCRdb itself ran the reads through MiXCR, one entry per CDR3 protein. The sample has about 900,000 distinct CDR3 sequences; approximately 33% are singletons. The source material was cultured CD8+ T cells from PBMCs, sampled from culture after CMV antigen stimulation. These receptors were obtained from a human donor in good health (CMV status not recorded). Some clones in this sample may be carry-over from other donors' samples. Both conserved end residues are part of each CDR3. The D gene is left open where the match is weak. For some rows the clone size is stated as once, few or many, or as a class when expanded; others skip it.

d_call: NA
j_call: TRBJ1-1
clone_size: few
v_call: TRBV7-8
cdr3_aa: CASSQTGEAFF
cdr3_nt: TGTGCCAGCAGCCAAACAGGAGAAGCTTTCTTT

d_call: NA
j_call: TRBJ2-3
clone_size: many
v_call: TRBV7-9
cdr3_aa: CASSRTTESDTQYF
cdr3_nt: TGTGCCAGCAGTAGGACGACTGAATCAGATACGCAGTATTTT

d_call: NA
j_call: TRBJ1-4
clone_size: NA
v_call: TRBV6-5
cdr3_aa: CASSYTFQSAATNEKLFF
cdr3_nt: TGTGCCAGCAGTTACACATTTCAGTCTGCTGCAACTAATGAAAAACTGTTTTTT

d_call: TRBD2
j_call: TRBJ2-1
clone_size: NA
v_call: TRBV10-3
cdr3_aa: CAISEGERGSYNEQFF
cdr3_nt: TGTGCCATCAGTGAGGGGGAGCGGGGGTCGTACAATGAGCAGTTCTTC

d_call: TRBD1
j_call: TRBJ1-1
clone_size: few
v_call: TRBV4-3
cdr3_aa: CASSQAGQGHTEAFF
cdr3_nt: TGCGCCAGCAGCCAAGCAGGACAGGGACACACTGAAGCTTTCTTT

d_call: NA
j_call: TRBJ1-5
clone_size: few
v_call: TRBV27
cdr3_aa: CASRLGGSPGPQHF
cdr3_nt: TGTGCCAGCAGGCTGGGGGGCAGCCCCGGGCCCCAGCATTTT

d_call: TRBD2
j_call: TRBJ2-1
clone_size: NA
v_call: TRBV19
cdr3_aa: CASSDLAGRYNEQFF
cdr3_nt: TGTGCCAGTAGTGATCTAGCGGGAAGGTACAATGAGCAGTTCTTC

d_call: TRBD1
j_call: TRBJ1-1
clone_size: NA
v_call: TRBV27
cdr3_aa: CASSRTRGGTEAFF
cdr3_nt: TGTGCCAGCAGTCGAACCAGGGGGGGAACTGAAGCTTTCTTT

d_call: NA
j_call: TRBJ2-4
clone_size: many
v_call: TRBV12-3/TRBV12-4
cdr3_aa: CASSFAGSGKNIQYF
cdr3_nt: TGTGCCAGCAGTTTTGCGGGCTCCGGCAAAAACATTCAGTACTTC

d_call: TRBD1
j_call: TRBJ2-1
clone_size: many
v_call: TRBV7-6
cdr3_aa: CASSSRQGETYNEQFF
cdr3_nt: TGTGCCAGCAGCTCTAGACAGGGGGAGACCTACAATGAGCAGTTCTTC

d_call: TRBD1
j_call: TRBJ1-2
clone_size: NA
v_call: TRBV14
cdr3_aa: CASSQSGQSYGYTF
cdr3_nt: TGTGCCAGCAGCCAGTCGGGACAGTCCTATGGCTACACCTTC

d_call: TRBD2
j_call: TRBJ2-2
clone_size: NA
v_call: TRBV4-3
cdr3_aa: CASSRALAGGSNTGELFF
cdr3_nt: TGCGCCAGCAGTCGAGCTCTAGCGGGGGGTTCGAACACCGGGGAGCTGTTTTTT

d_call: NA
j_call: TRBJ2-6
clone_size: NA
v_call: TRBV7-6
cdr3_aa: CASSLDIFSGANVLTF
cdr3_nt: TGTGCCAGCAGCCTCGATATCTTCTCTGGGGCCAACGTCCTGACTTTC

d_call: NA
j_call: TRBJ2-1
clone_size: NA
v_call: TRBV3-1
cdr3_aa: CASSQAWGHYNEQFF
cdr3_nt: TGTGCCAGCAGCCAAGCGTGGGGGCACTACAATGAGCAGTTCTTC

d_call: NA
j_call: TRBJ2-1
clone_size: many
v_call: TRBV7-2
cdr3_aa: CASSLGGGDHEQFF
cdr3_nt: TGTGCCAGCAGCTTAGGCGGAGGGGACCATGAGCAGTTCTTC

d_call: TRBD1
j_call: TRBJ2-5
clone_size: few
v_call: TRBV24-1
cdr3_aa: CATREGQGKTQYF
cdr3_nt: TGTGCCACCAGGGAGGGACAGGGAAAGACCCAGTACTTC

d_call: NA
j_call: TRBJ2-7
clone_size: NA
v_call: TRBV6-6
cdr3_aa: CASKAGRSYEQYF
cdr3_nt: TGTGCCAGCAAGGCAGGCCGCTCCTACGAGCAGTACTTC

d_call: TRBD1
j_call: TRBJ1-3
clone_size: NA
v_call: TRBV6-1
cdr3_aa: CASSEGTGGYSGNTIYF
cdr3_nt: TGTGCCAGCAGTGAAGGGACAGGGGGCTACTCTGGAAACACCATATATTTT

d_call: TRBD2
j_call: TRBJ2-2
clone_size: few
v_call: TRBV12-3/TRBV12-4
cdr3_aa: CASSTSGGPPFANTGELFF
cdr3_nt: TGTGCCAGCAGCACAAGCGGGGGGCCACCGTTCGCGAACACCGGGGAGCTGTTTTTT

d_call: TRBD1
j_call: TRBJ1-2
clone_size: NA
v_call: TRBV7-9
cdr3_aa: CAGAEMTGNYGYTF
cdr3_nt: TGTGCCGGAGCAGAGATGACAGGGAACTATGGCTACACCTTC